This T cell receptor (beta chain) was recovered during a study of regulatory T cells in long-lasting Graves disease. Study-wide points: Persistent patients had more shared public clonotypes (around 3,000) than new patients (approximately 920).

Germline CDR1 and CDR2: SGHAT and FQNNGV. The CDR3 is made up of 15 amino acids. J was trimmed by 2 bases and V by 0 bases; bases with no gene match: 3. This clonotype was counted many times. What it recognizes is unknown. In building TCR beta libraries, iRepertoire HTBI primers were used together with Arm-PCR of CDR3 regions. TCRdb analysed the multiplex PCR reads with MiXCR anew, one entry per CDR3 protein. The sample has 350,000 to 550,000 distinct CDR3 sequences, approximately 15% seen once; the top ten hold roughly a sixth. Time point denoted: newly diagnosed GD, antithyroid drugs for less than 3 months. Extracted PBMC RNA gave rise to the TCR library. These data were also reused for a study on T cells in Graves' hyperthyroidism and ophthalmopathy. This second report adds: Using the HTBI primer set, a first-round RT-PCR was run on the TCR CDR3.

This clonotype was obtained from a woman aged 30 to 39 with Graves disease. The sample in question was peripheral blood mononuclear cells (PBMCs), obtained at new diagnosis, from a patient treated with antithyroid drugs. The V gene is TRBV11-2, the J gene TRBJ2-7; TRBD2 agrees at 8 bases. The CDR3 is CASSLEAGGAYEQYF. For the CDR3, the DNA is TGTGCCAGCAGCTTAGAGGCGGGAGGCGCCTACGAGCAGTACTTC.